This is a list of T cell receptor beta chains from one sample in a study of blood T cells in healthy people across ages. TCRdb redid the calling of the 5' RACE reads with MiXCR, one entry per CDR3 protein. The table shows roughly 1.5 million distinct CDR3 sequences, with approximately 43% occurring only once. The sequenced sample was blood. The receptor source for this set is a woman between 18 and 30 years old in good health. Each CDR3 is given with its conserved first and last residue. D genes are given only for firm matches. Part of the rows lack a size; the others show once, few, many or a class for expanded clones.

>NA|TRBV15|NA|TRBJ2-5
TGTGCCACCAGCAGAGACAGGGAACCGGACCAAGAGACCCAGTACTTC
CATSRDREPDQETQYF
>NA|TRBV2|NA|TRBJ2-7
TGTGCCAGCAGGTGGGCGAGCGGTTCCGACGAGCAGTACTTC
CASRWASGSDEQYF
>NA|TRBV2|NA|TRBJ1-6
TGTGCCAGCAGTGGAATGAGCGGGGGACGCTCACCCCTCCACTTT
CASSGMSGGRSPLHF
>NA|TRBV20-1|NA|TRBJ1-4
TGCAGTGCTAGGGAACCAATTACGCAGGAAAAACTGTTTTTT
CSAREPITQEKLFF
>NA|TRBV7-9|NA|TRBJ1-2
TGTGCCAGCAGCTTTGACGGACCGAGCTATGGCTACACCTTC
CASSFDGPSYGYTF
>NA|TRBV29-1|NA|TRBJ2-5
TGCAGCGTTGGGGGCAGGGCCAATGAGCAGTACTTC
CSVGGRANEQYF
>NA|TRBV12-3/TRBV12-4|NA|TRBJ1-2
TGTGCCAGCAGCCTGTCCCAGACGGGCTGCACCTTC
CASSLSQTGCTF
>NA|TRBV28|TRBD2|TRBJ2-7
TGTGCCAGCAGTTTATACGGACCTTACTCCGGACTAGCGGGGGCCTACGAGCAGTACTTC
CASSLYGPYSGLAGAYEQYF
>many|TRBV12-3/TRBV12-4|NA|TRBJ1-1
TGTGCCAGCAGTTTGAGGCGGGAAGCTTTCTTT
CASSLRREAFF
>few|TRBV6-2/TRBV6-3|TRBD1|TRBJ1-1
TGTGCCAGCAGTTACACGGACAGGGGGGACACTGAAGCTTTCTTT
CASSYTDRGDTEAFF
>few|TRBV7-9|NA|TRBJ1-5
TGTGCCAGCAGCTTAAATTCCGTCAATCAGCCCCAGCATTTT
CASSLNSVNQPQHF
>NA|TRBV4-1|NA|TRBJ2-3
TGCGCCAGCAGCCTCGACCGGCGGAGCACAGATACGCAGTATTTT
CASSLDRRSTDTQYF
>few|TRBV4-2|NA|TRBJ2-7
TGTGCCAGCAGCCAACCGGGAATTGGCTACGAGCAGTACTTC
CASSQPGIGYEQYF
>NA|TRBV20-1|NA|TRBJ2-5
TGCAGTGTTAGAGAACTATCGTACCAAGAGACCCAGTACTTC
CSVRELSYQETQYF
>NA|TRBV10-3|NA|TRBJ2-7
TGTGCCGTCAGCCAAGGGGTACGGCCCCACGAGCAGTACTTC
CAVSQGVRPHEQYF
>NA|TRBV28|NA|TRBJ1-2
TGTGCCAGCAGTGACCAGACCCTTTGGGGTGGATACACCTTC
CASSDQTLWGGYTF
>NA|TRBV19|NA|TRBJ2-2
TGTGCCAGTAGTCAACTCTATTGGGGGGAAGGAACCGGGGAGCTGTTTTTT
CASSQLYWGEGTGELFF
>many|TRBV20-1|NA|TRBJ2-7
TGCAGTGCTAGAGATGATTACGAGCAGTACTTC
CSARDDYEQYF
>NA|TRBV28|NA|TRBJ1-2
TGTGCCAGCAGTTCGGGGGTAACTGGCTACACCTTC
CASSSGVTGYTF
>few|TRBV5-1|NA|TRBJ2-3
TGCGCCAGCAGCTTGGTGGGACCCTCTAGCACAGATACGCAGTATTTT
CASSLVGPSSTDTQYF
>many|TRBV12-3/TRBV12-4|NA|TRBJ2-4
TGTGCCAGCAGTAAGCAGGGGTCAGGAAACATTCAGTACTTC
CASSKQGSGNIQYF
>NA|TRBV21-1|NA|TRBJ2-3
TGTGCCAGCAGCAAAGGCGTTGGCAGGGGGCGCCTCTACAATAGCACAGATACGCAGTATTTT
CASSKGVGRGRLYNSTDTQYF
>NA|TRBV30|TRBD1|TRBJ2-3
TGTGCCCCCCGGGACAGGAGCACAGATACGCAGTATTTT
CAPRDRSTDTQYF
>once|TRBV20-1|NA|TRBJ2-7
TGCAGTGCTAGAGGGGCAGGTCCTAGCTCCTACGAGCAGTACTTC
CSARGAGPSSYEQYF
>many|TRBV11-2|TRBD2|TRBJ2-7
TGTGCCAGCAGCACTCTACTAGCGGGTTTCTCCTACGAGCAGTACTTC
CASSTLLAGFSYEQYF
>NA|TRBV20-1|NA|TRBJ1-3
TGCAGTGCTAGAGATCTCCAGGGGAGCTCTGGAAACACCATATATTTT
CSARDLQGSSGNTIYF
>NA|TRBV18|NA|TRBJ2-1
TGCGCCAGCTCACGTGGGGACTCGAGGAATGAGCAGTTCTTC
CASSRGDSRNEQFF
>NA|TRBV14|NA|TRBJ1-2
TGTGCCAGCAGCCTAAGAACCACGGGCAGAACCTATGGCTACACCTTC
CASSLRTTGRTYGYTF
>many|TRBV29-1|NA|TRBJ1-2
TGCAGCGTTGAAGCTGCGGCCCTACGAGATGGCTACACCTTC
CSVEAAALRDGYTF
>NA|TRBV10-3|TRBD2|TRBJ2-7
TGTGCCATCAGTGTTGGAACTAGCGAGAATAATGAGCAGTACTTC
CAISVGTSENNEQYF
>NA|TRBV27|NA|TRBJ1-1
TGTGCCAGCAGTCCTGGTTGGGGGGGAGGCACTGAAGCTTTCTTT
CASSPGWGGGTEAFF
>NA|TRBV7-9|TRBD2|TRBJ2-7
TGTGCCAGCAGCCCGAGCGGGAGCCCCTACAATGAGCAGTACTTC
CASSPSGSPYNEQYF
>few|TRBV4-1|TRBD2|TRBJ2-1
TGCGCCAGCAGCCAAGCCCGTGGGGGACTAGCAATCAATGAGCAGTTCTTC
CASSQARGGLAINEQFF
>NA|TRBV11-2|NA|TRBJ2-2
TGTGCCAGCACCTCCCGGACCGAGAACACCGGGGAGCTGTTTTTT
CASTSRTENTGELFF
>NA|TRBV4-3|NA|TRBJ2-1
TGCGCCAGCAGCCACGGGCCGAGCGGACACTACAATGAGCAGTTCTTC
CASSHGPSGHYNEQFF
>NA|TRBV25-1|NA|TRBJ1-1
TGTGCCAGCAGTTCCGTACGCGGGAACACTGAAGCTTTCTTT
CASSSVRGNTEAFF
>NA|TRBV6-5|TRBD1|TRBJ2-7
TGTGCCAGCAGTTATGTGGCCGGGACAGGGGATTTTAGCTCCTACAATGAGCAGTACTTC
CASSYVAGTGDFSSYNEQYF
>NA|TRBV5-1|NA|TRBJ1-2
TGCGCCAGCAGGGACGGCGGCTTTAACTATGGCTACACCTTC
CASRDGGFNYGYTF
>NA|TRBV29-1|NA|TRBJ1-1
TGCAGCGGTGTCTCTGGGGACACTGAAGCTTTCTTT
CSGVSGDTEAFF
>NA|TRBV10-3|NA|TRBJ2-7
TGTGCCATCAGTGGCGGGACTCGTTTCTACGAGCAGTACTTC
CAISGGTRFYEQYF
>few|TRBV5-1|NA|TRBJ2-3
TGCGCCAGCAGCTTGGAGGGCCTGTCGCAGTATTTT
CASSLEGLSQYF
>NA|TRBV6-2/TRBV6-3|NA|TRBJ2-2
TGTGCCAGCAGTTATTTTGTGTTGATGGTACTGGACCTGAACACCGGGGAGCTGTTTTTT
CASSYFVLMVLDLNTGELFF
>once|TRBV20-1|TRBD2|TRBJ2-7
TGCAGTGCTAGTCTAGCGGGAACACCCTACGAGCAGTACTTC
CSASLAGTPYEQYF
>few|TRBV18|NA|TRBJ2-7
TGTGCCAGCTCACCAATAGGCCTCTACGAGCAGTACTTC
CASSPIGLYEQYF
>NA|TRBV28|NA|TRBJ2-7
TGTGCCAGCACCTCAACCGGACAGAGTTTTTCTTACGAGCAGTACTTC
CASTSTGQSFSYEQYF
>many|TRBV27|NA|TRBJ2-1
TGTGCCAGCAGTTCGACTTCGAGCTCCTACAATGAGCAGTTCTTC
CASSSTSSSYNEQFF
>NA|TRBV6-5|NA|TRBJ2-5
TGTGCCAGCAGTTACTCAGGCACGGAGTGGGAGACCCAGTACTTC
CASSYSGTEWETQYF
>few|TRBV12-3/TRBV12-4|NA|TRBJ1-5
TGTGCCAGCAGTCCCAGGCAGGGATGGGTGGGTCAGCCCCAGCATTTT
CASSPRQGWVGQPQHF
>NA|TRBV4-1|TRBD2|TRBJ2-5
TGCGCCAGCAGCGCCCGGACTAGCGGGGGTATTCGGGGGACCCAGTACTTC
CASSARTSGGIRGTQYF
>many|TRBV6-5|TRBD1|TRBJ2-7
TGTGCCAGCAGCTATGGACAGGGGACCTACGAGCAGTACTTC
CASSYGQGTYEQYF
>few|TRBV7-2|NA|TRBJ2-5
TGTGCCAGCAGCCGCCGGTACCAAGAGACCCAGTACTTC
CASSRRYQETQYF
>few|TRBV24-1|NA|TRBJ1-2
TGTGCCACCAGTGATGGTCAAGGCTCCTATGGCTACACCTTC
CATSDGQGSYGYTF
>NA|TRBV11-2|NA|TRBJ2-7
TGTGCCAGCAGCCCGTCCGCGGCGGCCCACTACGAGCAGTACTTC
CASSPSAAAHYEQYF
>NA|TRBV12-3/TRBV12-4|TRBD2|TRBJ2-7
TGTGCCAGCAGTTTGGTTAGCGGGAGGGCCTCAGACGAGCAGTACTTC
CASSLVSGRASDEQYF
>NA|TRBV24-1|NA|TRBJ2-1
TGTGCCACCAGTGTGGCTAGCGTCGATGAGCAGTTCTTC
CATSVASVDEQFF